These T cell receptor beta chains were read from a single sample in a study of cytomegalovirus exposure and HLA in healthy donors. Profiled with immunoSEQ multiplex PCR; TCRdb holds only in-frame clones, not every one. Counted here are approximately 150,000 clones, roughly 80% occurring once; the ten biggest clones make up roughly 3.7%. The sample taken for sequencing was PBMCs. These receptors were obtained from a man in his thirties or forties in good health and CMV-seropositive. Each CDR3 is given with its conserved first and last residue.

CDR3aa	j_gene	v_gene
CASSQEDSFTDTQYF	TRBJ2-3	TRBV4-1
CASSHRDSSSYEQYF	TRBJ2-7	TRBV7-9
CASSVGQGPRSSNQPQHF	TRBJ1-5	TRBV28
CASSVSLRDRGFSGANVLTF	TRBJ2-6	TRBV9
CASSSKGRGTDTQYF	TRBJ2-3	TRBV6-5
CASSSQEGGTDTQYF	TRBJ2-3	TRBV5-1
CASSSTGWTEAFF	TRBJ1-1	TRBV27
CASSLLRLRDRDHEQYF	TRBJ2-7	TRBV5-6
CASGFDIRVAGSSYEQYF	TRBJ2-7	TRBV12-5
CASSEEGGGETQYF	TRBJ2-5	TRBV2
CASSPDRAYEQYF	TRBJ2-7	TRBV18
CASTLLSGGSYEQYF	TRBJ2-7	TRBV5-1
CASSLTTNPETQYF	TRBJ2-5	TRBV7-9
CASGLLRDSRLYQETQYF	TRBJ2-5	TRBV12-5
CASSKQTVHSNQPQHF	TRBJ1-5	TRBV2
CSVETGGASTDTQYF	TRBJ2-3	TRBV29-1
CASRSGQGFEPQHF	TRBJ1-5	TRBV28
CASSGRDIRPDEQYF	TRBJ2-7	TRBV6-1
CASSYAGGPADTQYF	TRBJ2-3	TRBV6-5
CSVGGVEGQETQYF	TRBJ2-5	TRBV29-1
CASTLNYGYTF	TRBJ1-2	TRBV6-6
CASSLGQGEGEKLFF	TRBJ1-4	TRBV5-6
CASSAGTSGEETQYF	TRBJ2-5	TRBV27
CASSPSGGVTGELFF	TRBJ2-2	TRBV7-2
CASSSPTYEQYF	TRBJ2-7	TRBV6-5
CASSAPTGVNTEAFF	TRBJ1-1	TRBV9
CASSVQENTEAFF	TRBJ1-1	TRBV19
CASSVEDVGDTQYF	TRBJ2-3	TRBV9
CASSHAGTANSPLHF	TRBJ1-6	TRBV4-1
CSVVGSSYEQYF	TRBJ2-7	TRBV29-1
CASTGTGTSYNEQFF	TRBJ2-1	TRBV2
CASSIGDRDWETQYF	TRBJ2-5	TRBV6-1
CASRTLGTGEQFF	TRBJ2-1	TRBV6-5
CASRRGTELNTEAFF	TRBJ1-1	TRBV6-1
CASSRERANEKLFF	TRBJ1-4	TRBV13
CSAPSGGTTYGYTF	TRBJ1-2	TRBV29-1
CASTSGDSYEQYF	TRBJ2-7	TRBV5-4
CASSSPSGSPHEQYF	TRBJ2-7	TRBV27
CASSPQTGGNSPLHF	TRBJ1-6	TRBV7-2
CASSQVSGGEDTQYF	TRBJ2-3	TRBV4-1
CASSVSGTPTEQFF	TRBJ2-1	TRBV9
CASSLVGDNTIYF	TRBJ1-3	TRBV5-4
CASSQYRDRDQPQHF	TRBJ1-5	TRBV4-1
CASSWGQRSYEQYF	TRBJ2-7	TRBV7-9
CASSQVWDRSYEQYF	TRBJ2-7	TRBV4-1
CASSFSGMNEQFF	TRBJ2-1	TRBV28
CASSSGGQGARNTIYF	TRBJ1-3	TRBV28
CASSEGQGEETQYF	TRBJ2-5	TRBV5-4
CAISDRDRGYEQYF	TRBJ2-7	TRBV10-3
CAIGGVTNTEAFF	TRBJ1-1	TRBV2
CASSLVAQETQYF	TRBJ2-5	TRBV5-1
CASSPYGAGHTGELFF	TRBJ2-2	TRBV7-9
CAWSGPGRSGYTF	TRBJ1-2	TRBV30
CASSPRTGGNTEAFF	TRBJ1-1	TRBV16
CASSLGGEDTEAFF	TRBJ1-1	TRBV27
CASTEPGVSGVTDTQYF	TRBJ2-3	TRBV13
CASSLSGGMYTEAFF	TRBJ1-1	TRBV19